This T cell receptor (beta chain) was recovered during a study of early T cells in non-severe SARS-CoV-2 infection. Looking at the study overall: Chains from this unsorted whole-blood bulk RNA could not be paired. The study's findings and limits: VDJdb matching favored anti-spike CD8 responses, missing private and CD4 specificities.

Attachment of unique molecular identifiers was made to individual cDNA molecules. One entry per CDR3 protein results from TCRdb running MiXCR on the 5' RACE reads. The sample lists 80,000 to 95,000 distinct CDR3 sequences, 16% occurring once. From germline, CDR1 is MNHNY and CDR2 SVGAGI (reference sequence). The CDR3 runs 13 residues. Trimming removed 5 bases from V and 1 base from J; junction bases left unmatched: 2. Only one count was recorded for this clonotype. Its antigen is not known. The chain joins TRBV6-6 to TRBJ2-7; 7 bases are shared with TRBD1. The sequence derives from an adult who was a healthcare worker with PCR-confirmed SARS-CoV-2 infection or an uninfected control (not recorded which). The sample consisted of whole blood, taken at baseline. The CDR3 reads CASSPQGSYEQYF. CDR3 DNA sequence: TGTGCCAGCAGTCCACAGGGGTCCTACGAGCAGTACTTC.